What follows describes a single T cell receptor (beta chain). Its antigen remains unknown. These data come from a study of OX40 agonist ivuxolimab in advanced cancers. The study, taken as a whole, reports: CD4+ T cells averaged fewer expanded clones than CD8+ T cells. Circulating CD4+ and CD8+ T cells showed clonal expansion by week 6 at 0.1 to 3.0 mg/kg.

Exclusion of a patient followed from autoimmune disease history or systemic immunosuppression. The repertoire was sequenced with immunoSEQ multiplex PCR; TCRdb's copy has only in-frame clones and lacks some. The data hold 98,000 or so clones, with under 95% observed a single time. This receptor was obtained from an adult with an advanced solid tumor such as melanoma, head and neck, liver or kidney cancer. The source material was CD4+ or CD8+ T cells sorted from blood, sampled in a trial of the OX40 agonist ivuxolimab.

In DNA, the CDR3 is TGTGCCAGCAGAACCCCTGGGGCGGGTCCAGAGACCCAGTACTTC. This encodes CASRTPGAGPETQYF. This chain uses TRBV6-5 with TRBJ2-5; D possibly uses TRBD1 or TRBD2 (5 bases each). The CDR3 is 15 residues long. Trimming left V 6 bases short and J 4 bases short, with 18 bases between. Germline V lookup: CDR1 MNHEY, CDR2 SVGAGI.